The clone carrying this T cell receptor beta chain turned up a few times. Antigen: not known. This specimen comes from a study of post-analysis software for immune sequencing data. The junction had 3 bases not matched to a gene; V was cut back by 0 bases and J by 5 bases. The CDR3 runs 14 residues. Germline V gene data show CDR1 as LGHDT and CDR2 as YNNKEL (reference sequence). Findings and limits, study-wide: A few TRBV segments appeared more often in patients than in controls, and TRBV5-6, TRBV5-1 and TRBV20-1 were among these. Among multiple sclerosis patients, normalized Chao1 diversity was significantly below that of controls.

TCR beta cDNA libraries had unique molecular identifiers. TCRdb called the PCR reads again in MiXCR, with one record for every CDR3 protein. The repertoire has about 460,000 distinct CDR3 sequences, less than 45% of them found once; the top ten carry about 12%. The genes are TRBV3-1 and TRBJ2-7, with TRBD2 matching 8 bases. This receptor was obtained from a girl aged 10 to 17 with multiple sclerosis. The sample was blood. The CDR3 nucleotides read TGTGCCAGCAGCCAAGATAGTAGCGGGAACGAGCAGTACTTC. It translates to CASSQDSSGNEQYF.